This T cell receptor beta chain originates from a study of cytomegalovirus exposure and HLA in healthy donors. Primers included in the PCR were 60 Vbeta and 13 Jbeta primers. Measured with immunoSEQ multiplex PCR; TCRdb has only the in-frame clones, and not every one. This table has about 140,000 clones, around 79% appearing once. CDR3 size: 15 residues. CDR1 is KGHSH, CDR2 LQKENI, per germline. V lost 1 base and J lost 5; bases outside the gene matches: 6. Concerning this clone itself: What it binds is not known.

Whole-study findings and limits: With later analysis, a missense DCLRE1C variant became linked to TCR beta V- and J-gene trimming. Upon later analysis, HLA-associated TCR beta chains proved more clonally expanded than other, equally common chains.

The chain uses TRBV18 and TRBJ2-5, with TRBD1 matching over 8 bases. This clonotype was sampled from a female donor in good health and CMV-seronegative. Input material: PBMCs. For the CDR3, the DNA is TGTGCCAGCTCACCACGGGCAGGGGGCACGGAGACCCAGTACTTC. It yields the protein CASSPRAGGTETQYF.